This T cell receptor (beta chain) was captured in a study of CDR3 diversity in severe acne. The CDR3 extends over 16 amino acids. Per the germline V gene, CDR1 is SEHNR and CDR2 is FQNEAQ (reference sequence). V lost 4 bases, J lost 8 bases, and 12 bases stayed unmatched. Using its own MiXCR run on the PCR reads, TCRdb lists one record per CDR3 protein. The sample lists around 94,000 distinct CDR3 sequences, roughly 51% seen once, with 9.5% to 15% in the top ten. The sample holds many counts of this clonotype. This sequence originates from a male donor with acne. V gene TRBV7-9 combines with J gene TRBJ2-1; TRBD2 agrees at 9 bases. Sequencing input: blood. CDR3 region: CASSSWTSDAWDEQFF. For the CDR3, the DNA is TGTGCCAGCAGCTCCTGGACTAGCGACGCGTGGGATGAGCAGTTCTTC. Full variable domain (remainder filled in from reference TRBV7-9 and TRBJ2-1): DTGVSQNPRHKITKRGQNVTFRCDPISEHNRLYWYRQTLGQGPEFLTYFQNEAQLEKSRLLSDRFSAERPKGSFSTLEIQRTEQGDSAMYLCASSSWTSDAWDEQFFGPGTRLTVL.